The rows below give T cell receptor beta chains drawn from one sample of a study of blood T cell repertoires in COVID-19. Sequencing was performed with immunoSEQ multiplex PCR; in TCRdb, only in-frame clones are kept and a portion is missing. The data show 65,000 or so clones, around 90% seen once. The sample consisted of peripheral blood. Source of these receptors: a human donor with acute or convalescent COVID-19. The donor label of this sample is uncertain. CDR3s include the opening cysteine and the closing phenylalanine or tryptophan. D genes are given only for firm matches. A row's size may be missing; if present it is once, few, many or a size class.

TRBJ2-2	TRBD2	TRBV9	.	CASSGRQGGGSGSDTGELFF	TGTGCCAGCAGCGGCCGACAAGGGGGTGGTAGCGGGAGTGACACCGGGGAGCTGTTTTTT
TRBJ2-4	.	TRBV19	.	CASSISSVGTKNIQYF	TGTGCCAGTAGTATATCTAGCGTAGGGACCAAAAACATTCAGTACTTC
TRBJ2-5	.	TRBV5-1	.	CASSWSQDRGQETQYF	TGCGCCAGCAGCTGGTCCCAGGACAGAGGGCAAGAGACCCAGTACTTC
TRBJ2-7	TRBD2	TRBV19	.	CASRGGGTYEQYF	TGTGCCAGTAGGGGCGGGGGGACCTACGAGCAGTACTTC
TRBJ1-3	.	TRBV1	.	CTSSQDSSDRDSGNTIYF	TGCACCAGCAGCCAAGATTCGAGCGACAGGGACTCTGGAAACACCATATATTTT
TRBJ1-2	TRBD1	TRBV28	.	CASSSLDRGYGYTF	TGTGCCAGCAGCTCATTGGACAGGGGGTATGGCTACACCTTC
TRBJ2-1	TRBD1	TRBV19	.	CASSTGQVSYNEQFF	TGTGCCAGTAGTACGGGACAGGTGTCCTACAATGAGCAGTTCTTC
TRBJ1-5	.	TRBV2	once	CASKPGRSNQPQHF	TGTGCCAGCAAGCCAGGGAGGAGCAATCAGCCCCAGCATTTT
TRBJ1-1	TRBD1	TRBV19	.	CASSIPTGVWTEAFF	TGTGCCAGTAGTATACCTACAGGGGTCTGGACTGAAGCTTTCTTT
TRBJ2-7	TRBD1	TRBV28	.	CASSLDRGRDEQYF	TGTGCCAGCAGTTTGGACAGGGGGCGCGACGAGCAGTACTTC
TRBJ2-1	TRBD1	TRBV18	.	CASSPTATGQGRYNEQFF	TGTGCCAGCTCACCAACCGCCACAGGACAGGGGCGATACAATGAGCAGTTCTTC
TRBJ2-5	TRBD2	TRBV11-3	once	CASSFSGSLQETQYF	TGTGCCAGCAGCTTTAGCGGGAGCTTGCAAGAGACCCAGTACTTC
TRBJ2-3	TRBD2	TRBV5-1	.	CASSLDGGSTDTQYF	TGCGCCAGCAGCTTGGACGGGGGGAGCACAGATACGCAGTATTTT
TRBJ1-1	.	TRBV3-1/TRBV3-2	.	CASSRTRASEAFF	TGTGCCAGCAGCCGAACGAGGGCATCTGAAGCTTTCTTT
TRBJ2-5	.	TRBV2	.	CASREGTLGAQETQYF	TGTGCCAGCAGGGAAGGGACACTGGGGGCCCAAGAGACCCAGTACTTC